What follows are 23 T cell receptor beta chains derived from one specimen sequenced in a study of shared clonotypes between healthy human individuals. The naive CD8 subset, CD45RO-negative cells positively selected for CCR7, excluded terminally differentiated effector memory CD45RA+ cells. TCRdb keeps only in-frame clones here, not all; method: immunoSEQ multiplex PCR. Among about 2 million clones, approximately 95% were seen once, and the ten largest hold 1% to 1.5%. Input material: naive CD8+ T cells sorted from blood. Receptors originate from a young man in good health.

This clone was counted once. The chain uses TRBV28 and TRBJ2-3, with TRBD1 matching over 11 bases. This CDR3 has 15 residues. In germline, CDR1 is MDHEN, CDR2 SYDVKM. V gave up 9 bases and J gave up 2 bases; unmatched junction bases: 7. The DNA of the CDR3 is TGTGCCAGTGCCGGGGACAGGGGGTCCACAGATACGCAGTATTTT. Translating gives CASAGDRGSTDTQYF.

For the CDR3, the DNA is TGTGCCAGCAGCCCGCTGGACACCACAACCTCCTATAATTCACCCCTCCACTTT. This translates into CASSPLDTTTSYNSPLHF. This sequence joins TRBV7-9 and TRBJ1-6; weak D call: TRBD1 (5 bases). CDR3 length: 18 residues. With 5 bases removed from V and 0 bases from J, the gap between germline ends came to 17 bases. Germline V gene lookup returns CDR1 SEHNR and CDR2 FQNEAQ (reference sequence).

The rearrangement joins TRBV6-6 to TRBJ2-7; TRBD2 matches at 7 bases. Germline loops: CDR1 MNHNY, CDR2 SVGAGI (reference sequence). V shed 4 bases, J shed 5 bases, and the junction held 8 bases outside the gene matches. There are 14 residues in the CDR3. CDR3 residues: CASSWRAGVDEQYF. In DNA form, the CDR3 reads TGTGCCAGCAGTTGGAGGGCGGGAGTGGACGAGCAGTACTTC.

The chain is built from TRBV19 and TRBJ1-5; TRBD1 matches at 9 bases. Germline assignment: CDR1 LNHDA and CDR2 SQIVND (reference sequence). The V gene end was trimmed by 6 bases and the J gene end by 0 bases; junction bases not matched to a gene: 6. CDR3 length: 16 residues. For the CDR3, the DNA is TGTGCCAGTAGATATAAACAGGGGGCTAGCAATCAGCCCCAGCATTTT. This codes for CASRYKQGASNQPQHF.

A single count supports this clone. This chain joins TRBV5-1 and TRBJ2-1; TRBD2 aligns across 10 bases. Trimming took 0 bases from V and 8 from J; bases not matched to a gene: 8. The CDR3 runs to 16 residues. Germline CDR1 reads SGHRS; CDR2 reads YFSETQ. The CDR3 reads CASSLGLAGWGDEQFF. Here the CDR3 DNA reads TGCGCCAGCAGCTTGGGACTAGCGGGCTGGGGAGATGAGCAGTTCTTC.

The chain uses TRBV15 and TRBJ2-5; 9 bases align to TRBD1. This CDR3 has 15 amino acids. Trimming removed 2 bases from V and 3 bases from J; junction bases left unmatched: 4. In germline, CDR1 is LNHNV, CDR2 YYDKDF (reference sequence). CDR3 loop: CATSRLDRGEETQYF. The CDR3 nucleotides read TGTGCCACCAGCAGACTGGACAGGGGAGAAGAGACCCAGTACTTC.

This clone came up once. V usage is TRBV6-6 and J usage is TRBJ2-2; D gene ambiguous. Trimming pared 7 bases from V and 6 bases from J, leaving 6 bases between. CDR3 length: 11 amino acids. Germline V lookup: CDR1 MNHNY, CDR2 SVGAGI (reference sequence). CDR3 loop: CASTDSGELFF. The CDR3 region has the DNA TGTGCCAGCACGGATTCCGGGGAGCTGTTTTTT.

The rearrangement links TRBV27 to TRBJ1-1; D is ambiguous. Germline V lookup: CDR1 MNHEY, CDR2 SMNVEV (reference sequence). V gave up 5 bases and J gave up 2 bases, with 18 bases separating them. There are 16 residues in the CDR3. CDR3 in amino acids: CASSDIPPEPNTEAFF. CDR3 sequence (DNA): TGTGCCAGCAGTGATATTCCCCCCGAGCCAAACACTGAAGCTTTCTTT.

V and J are TRBV5-4 and TRBJ1-2, with D tentatively TRBD1 (6 bases). Trimming stripped 2 bases from V and 7 bases from J, with 15 bases between. The length of the CDR3 is 14 residues. Per the germline V gene, CDR1 is SGHNT and CDR2 is YYREEE (reference sequence). The CDR3: CASSFMGGGRGYTF. Written as DNA, the CDR3 is TGTGCCAGCAGCTTCATGGGGGGGGGCCGTGGCTACACCTTC. The full variable domain, rest sourced from reference TRBV5-4 and TRBJ1-2, is ETGVTQSPTHLIKTRGQQVTLRCSSQSGHNTVSWYQQALGQGPQFIFQYYREEENGRGNFPPRFSGLQFPNYSSELNVNALELDDSALYLCASSFMGGGRGYTFGSGTRLTVV.

The chain uses TRBV11-2 and TRBJ2-1; TRBD2 matches 9 bases. Germline assignment: CDR1 SGHAT and CDR2 FQNNGV. Trimming cost V 3 bases and J 9 bases; bases outside gene matches: 12. The length of the CDR3 is 16 residues. The CDR3 DNA reads TGTGCCAGCAGCTTCTTAGCGGGAGCGGTATACGGTGAGCAGTTCTTC. Translated: CASSFLAGAVYGEQFF.

The V call is TRBV7-6, the J call TRBJ2-7; maybe TRBD1 (5 bases). The V end was cut by 3 bases, the J end by 3 bases, with 12 bases between. CDR3 length: 14 amino acids. The germline gives CDR1 SGHVS, CDR2 FNYEAQ. The CDR3 DNA reads as TGTGCCAGCAGCTTTGGGCAGGGAAGCTACGAGCAGTACTTC. It codes for CASSFGQGSYEQYF.

The chain links TRBV9 to TRBJ2-5, with a tentative D call TRBD2 (7 bases). Trimming left V 3 bases short and J 5 bases short, with 23 bases between. This CDR3 has 17 residues. Germline CDR1 is SGDLS and CDR2 is YYNGEE. CDR3 loop: CASSGALGGAIGETQYF. In DNA, the CDR3 is TGTGCCAGCAGCGGCGCCCTGGGGGGGGCCATAGGGGAGACCCAGTACTTC.

The chain combines TRBV4-1 with TRBJ2-3; no reliable D call. CDR1 and CDR2 from the germline V gene are MGHRA and YSYEKL. The ends were cut back, 1 base at V and 4 bases at J, with 15 bases in the middle. This CDR3 spans 16 amino acids. The DNA for the CDR3 is TGCGCCAGCAGCCAAGGGCCAGCCCAAAGGGCAGATACGCAGTATTTT. Its protein is CASSQGPAQRADTQYF.

The J gene is TRBJ1-2, the V gene TRBV6-1; D is perhaps TRBD1 (6 bases). Germline V gene data show CDR1 as MNHNS and CDR2 as SASEGT. The CDR3 is made up of 13 amino acids. Trimming left V 2 bases short and J 4 bases short, with 8 bases between. Here the CDR3 reads CASSEFRGYGYTF. The CDR3 DNA reads as TGTGCCAGCAGTGAATTCAGGGGCTATGGCTACACCTTC.

The V call is TRBV15, the J call TRBJ2-7, with 8 positions matching TRBD2. The CDR3 has 15 amino acids. In germline, CDR1 is LNHNV, CDR2 YYDKDF (reference sequence). With V trimmed by 8 bases and J by 5 bases, 14 bases remained unmatched. The CDR3 region is CATQPGGGPINEQYF. DNA for the CDR3: TGTGCCACCCAACCGGGAGGGGGGCCCATTAACGAGCAGTACTTC.

The chain carries TRBV7-6 and TRBJ2-1, with 13 bases lining up with TRBD2. This CDR3 has 17 amino acids. The germline CDR1 and CDR2 sequences are SGHVS and FNYEAQ. V was clipped by 3 bases and J by 5 bases; unmatched bases: 7. In DNA, the CDR3 is TGTGCCAGCAGCTTTGAGACTAGCGGGGGGTCTAACAATGAGCAGTTCTTC. Translated: CASSFETSGGSNNEQFF.

The DNA for the CDR3 is TGTGCCAGCAGTTCCGGACTGGAAGAGACCCAGTACTTC. Translated: CASSSGLEETQYF. This chain uses TRBV6-5 with TRBJ2-5; D possibly corresponds to TRBD2 (5 bases). Germline V gives CDR1 MNHEY, CDR2 SVGAGI. Trimming shortened V by 4 bases and J by 3 bases, and 9 bases separated the two germline ends. This CDR3 has 13 residues.

Only one count was recorded for this clone. The chain links TRBV6-5 to TRBJ2-1, with D perhaps matching TRBD2 (5 bases). CDR1 MNHEY and CDR2 SVGAGI come from the germline V gene. V lost 0 bases and J 7 bases, leaving 10 bases between the germline ends. The CDR3 is 14 residues long. CDR3 residues: CASSYSSSINEQFF. The DNA for the CDR3 is TGTGCCAGCAGTTACTCGTCTAGCATAAATGAGCAGTTCTTC.

Comments on this clone: Other DNA sequences in this specimen translate into the identical CDR3. The rearrangement links TRBV4-3 to TRBJ2-1, with D possibly TRBD2 on 6 matching bases. Trimming pared 0 bases from V and 8 bases from J, leaving 8 bases between. Germline V gene sequence: CDR1 LGHNA, CDR2 YSLEER. The CDR3 sequence is 13 residues long. In DNA form, the CDR3 reads TGCGCCAGCAGCCAAGATTCGGGGGATGAGCAGTTCTTC. This codes for CASSQDSGDEQFF.

Here the CDR3 DNA reads TGTGCCAGCAGCCCGACTAGCGAGGGAAACATTCAGTACTTC. Amino acid sequence: CASSPTSEGNIQYF. The chain is built from TRBV11-2 and TRBJ2-4; TRBD2 matches 8 bases. The V and J ends lost 5 bases and 6 bases, in that order; junction bases with no gene match: 6. Germline CDR1 reads SGHAT; CDR2 reads FQNNGV. CDR3 length: 14 amino acids.

The chain recombines TRBV5-1 with TRBJ2-7; D is undetermined. Germline CDR1 and CDR2: SGHRS and YFSETQ. CDR3 length equals 12 residues. Trimming pared 2 bases from V and 7 bases from J, leaving 10 bases between. The CDR3 region has the DNA TGCGCCAGCAGCTTTAGTGGGGTAGAGCAGTACTTC. As protein: CASSFSGVEQYF.

The chain joins TRBV11-3 to TRBJ2-2; 12 bases match TRBD2. Germline assignment: CDR1 SGHNT and CDR2 YENEEA. This CDR3 region has 18 residues. V lost 4 bases to trimming and J lost 4 bases; unmatched junction nucleotides: 10. For the CDR3, the DNA is TGTGCCAGCAGCTCCGCCCCTACTAGCGGGGGGACCACCGGGGAGCTGTTTTTT. This sequence encodes CASSSAPTSGGTTGELFF.

The J gene is TRBJ1-1, the V gene TRBV5-5; no definite D call. V was cut by 2 bases and J by 3 bases, with 11 bases left in between. The CDR3 length is 14 residues. The germline gives CDR1 SGHKS, CDR2 YYEKEE (reference sequence). The CDR3 sequence: CASSLIQFDTEAFF. The CDR3 nucleotides read TGTGCCAGCAGCTTAATACAATTTGACACTGAAGCTTTCTTT.